Listed below are T cell receptor beta chains from one sample, sequenced in a study of cytomegalovirus exposure and HLA in healthy donors. Some clones are missing from TCRdb's copy, which holds only in-frame ones; the method was immunoSEQ multiplex PCR. The sample consists of about 130,000 clones, 77% of them appearing once. The sample comprised PBMCs. Receptor source: a male donor in good health and CMV-seropositive. Both conserved end residues are part of each CDR3. D genes are given only for firm matches. Size is omitted from some rows. Given values are once, few, many or a class for expanded clones.

D gene | J gene | clone size | V gene | CDR3 protein | CDR3 DNA
- | TRBJ2-2 | once | TRBV6-1 | CASAEQPTGELFF | TGTGCCAGTGCTGAACAGCCCACCGGGGAGCTGTTTTTT
TRBD1 | TRBJ2-7 | - | TRBV10-3 | CAISGRQGVTEEQYF | TGTGCCATCAGTGGACGACAGGGGGTGACGGAGGAGCAGTACTTC
TRBD2 | TRBJ2-7 | - | TRBV5-1 | CASSSRLAGGPTDEQYF | TGCGCCAGCAGCTCTCGACTAGCGGGAGGGCCCACCGACGAGCAGTACTTC
- | TRBJ2-2 | - | TRBV5-4 | CASSPRPRAGELFF | TGTGCCAGCAGCCCGCGCCCGAGGGCCGGGGAGCTGTTTTTT
- | TRBJ2-1 | - | TRBV5-1 | CASSLGRLYQNEQFF | TGCGCCAGCAGCTTGGGGCGGCTCTACCAAAATGAGCAGTTCTTC
TRBD2 | TRBJ2-5 | - | TRBV5-8 | CASSFGSGGFQETQYF | TGTGCCAGCAGCTTCGGTAGCGGGGGCTTCCAAGAGACCCAGTACTTC
TRBD1 | TRBJ1-1 | - | TRBV30 | CAWSDLYAGGLNTEAFF | TGTGCCTGGAGTGACTTATACGCAGGGGGCCTGAACACTGAAGCTTTCTTT
- | TRBJ2-1 | - | TRBV6-5 | CASSSQGTLNEQFF | TGTGCCAGCAGTTCCCAGGGGACCCTTAATGAGCAGTTCTTC
- | TRBJ2-7 | once | TRBV6-5 | CASSYSQGFSEQYF | TGTGCCAGCAGTTACTCGCAGGGTTTCTCCGAGCAGTACTTC
TRBD2 | TRBJ2-7 | once | TRBV5-4 | CASSLGGLAVSYEQYF | TGTGCCAGCAGCTTGGGGGGACTAGCGGTCTCCTACGAGCAGTACTTC
TRBD2 | TRBJ2-7 | - | TRBV28 | CASTSSPAGSYEQYF | TGTGCCAGCACCTCGAGTCCAGCGGGATCCTACGAGCAGTACTTC
TRBD2 | TRBJ2-7 | - | TRBV5-6 | CASSPPGGPSYEQYF | TGTGCCAGCAGCCCCCCGGGGGGTCCTTCCTACGAGCAGTACTTC
TRBD2 | TRBJ2-1 | few | TRBV19 | CASSVTSRVYEQFF | TGTGCCAGTAGTGTGACTAGCAGGGTCTATGAGCAGTTCTTC
- | TRBJ2-1 | few | TRBV27 | CASSPRRDSYNEQFF | TGTGCCAGCAGTCCCCGCCGGGACTCCTACAATGAGCAGTTCTTC
- | TRBJ1-6 | - | TRBV28 | CASSLTETPLHF | TGTGCCAGCAGCTTGACGGAGACACCCCTCCACTTT
- | TRBJ2-2 | - | TRBV19 | CASSVQEHTGELFF | TGTGCCAGTAGTGTTCAAGAGCACACCGGGGAGCTGTTTTTT
- | TRBJ2-7 | - | TRBV6-5 | CASSSRDPNEQYF | TGTGCCAGCAGCTCGCGGGACCCCAACGAGCAGTACTTC
- | TRBJ2-7 | once | TRBV6-1 | CASSSGGEQYF | TGTGCCAGCAGTAGTGGAGGCGAGCAGTACTTC
- | TRBJ2-7 | - | TRBV18 | CASSPGPPAYEQYF | TGTGCCAGCTCACCGGGGCCCCCTGCCTACGAGCAGTACTTC
- | TRBJ1-4 | - | TRBV6-1 | CASMRSPATNEKLFF | TGTGCCAGCATGAGGAGTCCTGCAACTAATGAAAAACTGTTTTTT
- | TRBJ1-2 | once | TRBV11-2 | CASSLGHRRGYTF | TGTGCCAGCAGCTTGGGACACCGCCGGGGCTACACCTTC
TRBD2 | TRBJ2-1 | - | TRBV19 | CASSWDSGGTSYNEQFF | TGTGCCAGTAGTTGGGACTCCGGAGGGACTAGCTACAATGAGCAGTTCTTC
- | TRBJ1-2 | once | TRBV29-1 | CSVRGGIGYGYTF | TGCAGCGTTAGAGGGGGAATAGGCTATGGCTACACCTTC
- | TRBJ1-2 | - | TRBV6-6 | CASSYQGTPTFYGYTF | TGTGCCAGCAGTTACCAAGGGACTCCCACTTTCTATGGCTACACCTTC
- | TRBJ2-5 | - | TRBV5-1 | CASSLEQARQETQYF | TGCGCCAGCAGCTTGGAGCAGGCCCGGCAGGAGACCCAGTACTTC